The present T cell receptor (beta chain) was sequenced within a study of blood T cell repertoires in COVID-19. Only in-frame clones appear in the TCRdb table, and some are missing; sequencing was by immunoSEQ multiplex PCR. Of about 220,000 clones listed, about 85% are singletons. J was trimmed by 1 base and V by 8 bases; bases with no gene match: 2. Per the germline V gene, CDR1 is LNHDA and CDR2 is SQIVND (reference sequence). This CDR3 comprises 13 residues. Sequencing input: peripheral blood. V and J are TRBV19 and TRBJ1-5; 7 bases are shared with TRBD1. The clonotype originates from a woman in her sixties or seventies who had recovered from COVID-19. CDR3 sequence reads: CASRQGSNQPQHF. CDR3 coding DNA: TGTGCCAGTCGACAGGGAAGCAATCAGCCCCAGCATTTT.